One and the same sample provided the 9 T cell receptor beta chains below, sequenced in a study of blood T cell repertoires in COVID-19 (dated by TCRdb to about 2020). Library generation was performed with the immunoSEQ multiplex PCR assay. The table comes from immuneACCESS by way of TCRdb, which keeps in-frame sequences with V and J called. Part of the clones is missing from these tables; in studies checked, under half for an unresolved V gene and the rest for unknown reasons. Present in this sample are about 440,000 clones, less than 95% of which were seen just once. The ten most abundant clones make up about 0.6% of the sample. Sequencing was carried out using PBMCs or T cells enriched from blood (not recorded which). Receptors originate from a man younger than 35 who had recovered from COVID-19.

The chain couples TRBV27 to TRBJ1-2; 10 bases agree with TRBD1. The CDR3 spans 15 residues. V shed 4 bases and J 4 bases; nucleotides not matched to a gene: 6. Germline V gene lookup returns CDR1 MNHEY and CDR2 SMNVEV (reference sequence). The CDR3 coding sequence is TGTGCCAGCAGTTCCGAGGACAGGGGGGCCTATGGCTACACCTTC. It yields the protein CASSSEDRGAYGYTF.

The chain employs TRBV2 and TRBJ2-1, with 7 bases aligning to TRBD2. V was clipped by 3 bases and J by 5 bases; unmatched bases: 7. CDR1 and CDR2 from the germline V gene are SNHLY and FYNNEI. The CDR3 covers 15 residues. CDR3 residues: CASSEVPSGNNEQFF. The DNA of the CDR3 is TGTGCCAGCAGTGAGGTTCCTAGCGGAAACAATGAGCAGTTCTTC. Full variable domain (remainder filled in from reference TRBV2 and TRBJ2-1): EPEVTQTPSHQVTQMGQEVILRCVPISNHLYFYWYRQILGQKVEFLVSFYNNEISEKSEIFDDQFSVERPDGSNFTLKIRSTKLEDSAMYFCASSEVPSGNNEQFFGPGTRLTVL.

The chain couples TRBV28 to TRBJ1-1, with D possibly TRBD1 on 6 matching bases. Trimming pared 7 bases from V and 3 bases from J, leaving 15 bases between. The length of the CDR3 is 14 residues. In germline, CDR1 is MDHEN, CDR2 SYDVKM. CDR3 amino acids: CASTSGGIHTEAFF. The CDR3 DNA sequence: TGTGCCAGCACTTCGGGGGGCATCCACACTGAAGCTTTCTTT.

The chain carries TRBV11-2 and TRBJ2-7, with D tentatively TRBD2 (6 bases). V dropped 2 bases and J dropped 4 bases, with 9 bases sitting between them. The CDR3 has 13 residues. CDR1 SGHAT and CDR2 FQNNGV come from the germline V gene. The CDR3 sequence is CASSLRGTYEQYF. Written as DNA, the CDR3 is TGTGCCAGCAGCTTACGTGGGACTTACGAGCAGTACTTC.

This sequence joins TRBV28 and TRBJ1-4, with D perhaps TRBD1 (6 bases). CDR3 length: 14 amino acids. Deletions cut 3 bases from V and 4 bases from J, with 9 bases between. The germline V gene has CDR1 MDHEN and CDR2 SYDVKM. The CDR3 DNA follows: TGTGCCAGCAGTTTTCAGGGGCGTAATGAAAAACTGTTTTTT. Translating it yields CASSFQGRNEKLFF.

The chain carries TRBV30 and TRBJ1-5; D unclear. Trimming shortened V by 3 bases and J by 3 bases, and 9 bases separated the two germline ends. Germline CDR1 reads GTSNPN; CDR2 reads SVGIG (reference sequence). This CDR3 is built from 13 residues. The CDR3 DNA sequence: TGTGCCTGGAGCGGCGGGTTCAATCAGCCCCAGCATTTT. Residues: CAWSGGFNQPQHF.

The chain joins TRBV5-1 to TRBJ2-5; 10 bases match TRBD2. The CDR3 runs 15 residues. CDR1 and CDR2 from the germline V gene are SGHRS and YFSETQ. V lost 1 base and J lost 4; bases outside the gene matches: 4. DNA for the CDR3: TGCGCCAGCAGCTTGACTAGCGGGATGGGAGAGACCCAGTACTTC. Amino acid sequence: CASSLTSGMGETQYF.

The CDR3 DNA reads as TGCAGCGTTGAGGGAGGGGATTTCTCTAACTATGGCTACACCTTC. Translating gives CSVEGGDFSNYGYTF. The V gene is TRBV29-1, the J gene TRBJ1-2, with D maybe TRBD1 (5 bases). The V end was cut by 3 bases, the J end by 0 bases, with 14 bases between. The CDR3 runs to 15 residues. CDR1 SQVTM and CDR2 ANQGSEA come from the germline V gene.

This chain connects TRBV7-9 to TRBJ1-6; the match to TRBD1 covers 10 bases. Germline-derived CDR1 and CDR2 are SEHNR and FQNEAQ (reference sequence). Trimming cost V 5 bases and J 8 bases; bases outside gene matches: 3. This CDR3 is built from 14 residues. CDR3 protein: CASSVGQGYSPLHF. The CDR3 DNA reads as TGTGCCAGCAGCGTGGGACAGGGGTATTCACCCCTCCACTTT.